The 22 T cell receptor beta chains reported below all come from one sample, sequenced in a study of metastatic and nonmetastatic thyroid tumors. No patient had received any treatment before thyroid surgery. Via MiXCR, TCRdb re-called the PCR reads. This table holds tens of thousands of clones, approximately 12% found once. Sequencing was carried out using blood. Every receptor here comes from a female donor with papillary thyroid cancer or a benign thyroid nodule (not recorded which). Some clones in this sample may be carry-over from other donors' samples.

This clone was seen a few times. Being one base from a much bigger clone, this may be a read error. The genes are TRBV28 and TRBJ1-2; D ambiguous. The V gene's germline CDR1 is MDHEN and CDR2 SYDVKM. The CDR3 spans 15 residues. Written as DNA, the CDR3 is TGTGCTAGCACCCATGCCGTCGGGCAGGTTCATGGCTACACCTTC. Protein product: CASTHAVGQVHGYTF.

Concerning this clone itself: One end of the junction fails to match germline, which may point to a read error. This rearrangement joins TRBV7-3 to TRBJ2-7, with unresolved D. The CDR3 spans 15 residues. The germline V gene has CDR1 SGHTA and CDR2 FQGTGA. CDR3 region: CASRLIGGSSYEQYF. The CDR3 coding sequence is TGTGCCAGCAGATTAATAGGCGGCAGCTCGTACGAGCAGTACTTC.

This clone was counted many times. This rearrangement joins TRBV7-3 to TRBJ1-4; TRBD1 might be the D (5 bases). Germline loops: CDR1 SGHTA, CDR2 FQGTGA. Between the trimmed V and J ends, which lost 4 bases and 8 bases, there was a span of 20 bases. CDR3 length: 16 amino acids. For the CDR3, the DNA is TGTGCCAGCAGCTCTCCACAACAGGTGTTAAAGGAAAAACTGTTTTTT. Its translation is CASSSPQQVLKEKLFF.

The table lists this clone with many counts. The chain combines TRBV4-2 with TRBJ2-1; 10 positions agree with TRBD1. With V trimmed by 5 bases and J by 3 bases, 4 bases remained unmatched. CDR1 LGHNA and CDR2 YNFKEQ come from the germline V gene. The CDR3 sequence is 15 residues long. In DNA form, the CDR3 reads TGTGCCAGCAGCTCCGGACAGGGGGACTACAATGAGCAGTTCTTC. Translation gives CASSSGQGDYNEQFF.

This clone was detected many times. The V gene is TRBV28, the J gene TRBJ1-5; D perhaps matches TRBD1 (5 bases). This CDR3 has 16 amino acids. CDR1 is MDHEN, CDR2 SYDVKM, per germline. Deletions cut 4 bases from V and 5 bases from J, with 18 bases between. In DNA, the CDR3 is TGTGCCAGCAGTTCTAACGTCGGACATCCCCATCAGCCCCAGCATTTT. Protein: CASSSNVGHPHQPQHF.

This clone was observed at least ten times. This chain joins TRBV11-3 and TRBJ2-4, with D perhaps assigned TRBD1 or TRBD2 (5 bases each). Trimming took 8 bases from V and 4 from J, leaving 21 bases between them. Germline V gene sequence: CDR1 SGHNT, CDR2 YENEEA. The CDR3 runs to 16 residues. In DNA, the CDR3 is TGTGCCAGCTCATCCGTTGGGGGTTTTGGGAAAAACATTCAGTACTTC. The encoded protein is CASSSVGGFGKNIQYF.

The chain couples TRBV12-3 or TRBV12-4 to TRBJ1-2, with no clear D. This CDR3 has 16 amino acids. V lost 7 bases, J lost 4 bases, and 22 bases lay in between. CDR3 nucleotide sequence: TGTGCCAGCACTCTTTCAAGGTTGGGTTTGGGCTATGGCTACACCTTC. Translation: CASTLSRLGLGYGYTF.

This clone was seen more than once but under ten times. One base away lies a much larger clone, so this may be a sequencing read error. The chain carries TRBV4-3 and TRBJ2-7; tentatively, D is TRBD2 (7 bases). V gave up 7 bases and J gave up 7 bases, with 26 bases separating them. This CDR3 comprises 16 residues. The V gene's germline CDR1 is LGHNA and CDR2 YSLEER. The CDR3: CASIRGPSGASLEQYF. CDR3 nucleotide sequence: TGCGCCAGCATCCGGGGGCCGAGCGGGGCCTCCCTAGAGCAGTACTTC.

This clone was recorded many times. The chain links TRBV18 to TRBJ1-5; TRBD1 agrees at 7 bases. After removal of 6 bases from V and 5 bases from J, the junction contained 4 bases not matched to a gene. Germline values: CDR1 KGHSH, CDR2 LQKENI. The CDR3 is made up of 13 amino acids. This CDR3 is CASSTGFDQPQHF. CDR3 nucleotide sequence: TGTGCCAGCTCGACAGGGTTCGATCAGCCCCAGCATTTT.

This clone was seen at least ten times. The rearrangement links TRBV27 to TRBJ2-1; 8 bases line up with TRBD1. CDR1 is MNHEY and CDR2 is SMNVEV in the germline V gene (reference sequence). CDR3 length equals 16 residues. The V segment lost 6 bases and the J segment 5 bases; nucleotides outside the gene matches: 12. CDR3 loop: CASRALDRVWNNEQFF. The CDR3, as DNA: TGTGCCAGCAGGGCCTTGGACAGGGTTTGGAACAATGAGCAGTTCTTC.

At least ten counts were recorded for this clone. The gene calls are TRBV11-2 and TRBJ2-3, with TRBD2 identical over 10 bases. The ends lost 3 bases at V and 6 bases at J; junction bases unmatched: 9. CDR3 length equals 16 residues. From germline, CDR1 is SGHAT and CDR2 FQNNGV. The CDR3 loop is CASSLNSGRSWDTQYF. The CDR3 DNA follows: TGTGCCAGCAGCTTGAATAGCGGGAGGTCGTGGGATACGCAGTATTTT.

In its sample, this clone was seen many times. The chain carries TRBV5-6 and TRBJ2-5, with 7 bases matching TRBD2. CDR1 and CDR2 from the germline V gene are SGHDT and YYEEEE. Trimming removed 4 bases from V and 3 bases from J; junction bases left unmatched: 6. The CDR3 consists of 14 residues. CDR3 loop: CASSLSGGKETQYF. CDR3 coding DNA: TGTGCCAGCAGCCTCTCCGGGGGGAAAGAGACCCAGTACTTC.

This clone was counted a few times. V gene TRBV3-1 combines with J gene TRBJ1-4; D is undetermined. CDR1 is LGHDT, CDR2 YNNKEL, per germline (reference sequence). The CDR3 covers 15 residues. V shed 4 bases and J shed 3 bases, with 12 bases lying between them. The chain's CDR3 is CASSRSSEANEKLFF. For the CDR3, the DNA is TGTGCCAGCAGCCGTTCTTCCGAGGCTAATGAAAAACTGTTTTTT.

This clone was recorded at least ten times. This sequence joins TRBV6-1 and TRBJ1-1, with a weak D call TRBD1 (5 bases). V lost 0 bases, J lost 5 bases, and 13 bases lay in between. Germline lookup yields CDR1 MNHNS and CDR2 SASEGT. The CDR3 is 15 amino acids. The CDR3 loop reads CASSEAVMEGTEAFF. The CDR3 DNA is TGTGCCAGCAGTGAAGCGGTCATGGAGGGGACTGAAGCTTTCTTT.

The sample holds many counts of this clone. CDR3 region: CAISEPAHLNYEQYF. In DNA, the CDR3 is TGTGCCATCAGTGAGCCAGCACACTTGAACTACGAGCAGTACTTC. The chain couples TRBV10-3 to TRBJ2-7, with D unclear. With 2 bases removed from V and 3 bases from J, the gap between germline ends came to 14 bases. The length of the CDR3 is 15 residues. The germline V gene has CDR1 ENHRY and CDR2 SYGVKD.

Ten or more counts support this clone. The identical CDR3 is also encoded by other nucleotide sequences in the sample. The gene calls are TRBV7-9 and TRBJ2-1; 7 bases match TRBD2. There are 13 residues in the CDR3. Germline V gives CDR1 SEHNR, CDR2 FQNEAQ (reference sequence). J lost 8 bases, V lost 5 bases, and 6 bases had no gene match. The CDR3 reads CASSPTSVDEQFF. CDR3 bases: TGTGCCAGCAGCCCAACTAGCGTTGATGAGCAGTTCTTC.

This clone was detected ten times or more. The chain employs TRBV7-8 and TRBJ2-2; 11 bases align to TRBD2. The CDR3 is 16 amino acids. Germline CDR1 SGHVS, CDR2 FQNEAQ. The J segment lost 6 bases and the V segment lost 5 bases, leaving 8 bases of the junction unmatched. CDR3 sequence: CASSPSSGRPPGELFF. CDR3 DNA: TGTGCCAGCAGCCCCTCTAGCGGGAGGCCACCCGGGGAGCTGTTTTTT. The full variable domain, in which reference TRBV7-8 and TRBJ2-2 provide the parts outside the CDR3, is GAGVSQSPRYKVAKRGQDVALRCDPISGHVSLFWYQQALGQGPEFLTYFQNEAQLDKSGLPSDRFFAERPEGSVSTLKIQRTQQEDSAVYLCASSPSSGRPPGELFFGEGSRLTVL.

This clone was seen many times. This chain connects TRBV2 to TRBJ2-3, with unresolved D. The CDR3 is 13 residues long. Germline loops: CDR1 SNHLY, CDR2 FYNNEI. Trimming pared 7 bases from V and 0 bases from J, leaving 8 bases between. CDR3 in amino acids: CASTEDSTDTQYF. The CDR3 nucleotides read TGTGCCAGCACCGAGGATAGCACAGATACGCAGTATTTT. The full variable domain, with the rest looked up from reference TRBV2 and TRBJ2-3, is EPEVTQTPSHQVTQMGQEVILRCVPISNHLYFYWYRQILGQKVEFLVSFYNNEISEKSEIFDDQFSVERPDGSNFTLKIRSTKLEDSAMYFCASTEDSTDTQYFGPGTRLTVL.

This clone was seen many times. The chain couples TRBV28 to TRBJ2-3; maybe TRBD2 (5 bases). The germline gives CDR1 MDHEN, CDR2 SYDVKM. V lost 1 base to trimming and J lost 4 bases, with 15 bases between them. The CDR3 runs to 16 residues. Here the CDR3 reads CASSLSQSLGADTQYF. As DNA, the CDR3 is TGTGCCAGCAGTTTATCCCAATCACTAGGCGCAGATACGCAGTATTTT. Full variable domain (remainder filled in from reference TRBV28 and TRBJ2-3): DVKVTQSSRYLVKRTGEKVFLECVQDMDHENMFWYRQDPGLGLRLIYFSYDVKMKEKGDIPEGYSVSREKKERFSLILESASTNQTSMYLCASSLSQSLGADTQYFGPGTRLTVL.

In this sample, this clone turned up many times. The gene calls are TRBV12-5 and TRBJ2-5; possible D gene TRBD2, 6 bases. This CDR3 has 16 amino acids. V lost 0 bases, J lost 9 bases, and 20 bases lay in between. Germline V gene sequence: CDR1 LGHNT, CDR2 FRNRAP. The CDR3, as DNA: TGTGCTAGTGGTTTGGTACTCGGCGGGGACCGGCGGTCCCAGTACTTC. It is translated as CASGLVLGGDRRSQYF.

This clone was counted only a few times. Lacking the conserved final phenylalanine or tryptophan, this CDR3 likely reflects a read error. The rearrangement joins TRBV4-2 to TRBJ2-3; TRBD2 is a possible D gene (7 bases). CDR1 LGHNA and CDR2 YNFKEQ come from the germline V gene. With 4 bases removed from V and 1 base from J, the gap between germline ends came to 15 bases. This CDR3 region has 16 residues. The CDR3 region is CASSPTGGLGTDTQYL. In DNA form, the CDR3 reads TGTGCCAGCAGCCCAACCGGGGGGCTCGGCACAGATACGCAGTATCTT.

This clone was counted a few times. Written as DNA, the CDR3 is TGTGCCAGCAGTTCCCCTTTTACTAGCACAGATACGCAGTATTTT. It encodes CASSSPFTSTDTQYF. The chain joins TRBV12-3 or TRBV12-4 to TRBJ2-3; the D is unclear. The CDR3 contains 15 residues. V lost 4 bases and J 0 bases, leaving 11 bases between the germline ends.